The present entry profiles one T cell receptor (beta chain) with its context. Its antigen remains unidentified. PCR primers comprised 60 Vbeta and 13 Jbeta primers. Only in-frame clones appear in the TCRdb table, and some are missing; sequencing was by immunoSEQ multiplex PCR. Of roughly 180,000 clones in the sample, around 80% were seen once. Trimming cost V 5 bases and J 5 bases; bases outside gene matches: 8. The CDR3 is 15 amino acids. CDR1 is SGHTA, CDR2 FQGNSA, per germline. The sample originates from a study of cytomegalovirus exposure and HLA in healthy donors. At the level of the study: About 77 million unique TCRs from HLA-typed donors made up an early data release. Findings and limits, study-wide: V- and J-gene trimming in TCR beta was tied to a missense DCLRE1C variant by an analysis performed later.

The sequence came from a female donor in good health and CMV-seronegative. V and J are TRBV7-2 and TRBJ1-5; 8 bases are shared with TRBD1. Sequenced input: PBMCs. This CDR3 reads CASSPQGERYQPQHF. In nucleotides, the CDR3 is TGTGCCAGCAGCCCACAGGGGGAAAGATATCAGCCCCAGCATTTT.